The clone carrying this T cell receptor (beta chain) came up a few times. This sample stems from a study of blood T cell repertoires in COVID-19. Study-wide background: From the United States, Italy and Spain came samples of acute and convalescent COVID-19. The analysed material was cDNA or gDNA that came from T cells, B-cell-depleted T cells, or PBMCs.

This CDR3 has 16 amino acids. V lost 4 bases, J lost 7 bases, and 22 bases lay in between. Per germline, CDR1 SGHTA and CDR2 FQGNSA. Seattle patient enrollment occurred during active infection, with longitudinal follow-up thereafter. The data were produced by immunoSEQ multiplex PCR, yet TCRdb's version contains in-frame clones alone and is incomplete. Here the sample spans around 280,000 clones, 85% to 90% being singletons. Sequenced material: peripheral blood. This receptor was obtained from a woman younger than 45 with COVID-19, enrolled during active disease. The chain combines TRBV7-2 with TRBJ1-2; possible D gene TRBD1, 5 bases. CDR3 DNA: TGTGCCAGCAGCTCGTATATGGGTGGGTCAGGGTTTGGCTACACCTTC. This codes for CASSSYMGGSGFGYTF. Full variable domain (rest looked up from reference TRBV7-2 and TRBJ1-2): GAGVSQSPSNKVTEKGKDVELRCDPISGHTALYWYRQSLGQGLEFLIYFQGNSAPDKSGLPSDRFSAERTGGSVSTLTIQRTQQEDSAVYLCASSSYMGGSGFGYTFGSGTRLTVV.